This TCR beta chain was sequenced during a study of T cells in localized non-small cell lung cancer. The study, taken as a whole, reports: Median around 62 top-100 tumor clones were shared with paired adjacent lung. Heterogeneity cannot be ruled out, as sequencing used one tumor region only.

As concerns this clone: The antigen is undetermined.

Assay: immunoSEQ multiplex PCR; the TCRdb copy retains only in-frame clones and omits some. The table lists roughly 72,000 clones, around 84% of them singletons. CDR3 length equals 16 residues. Trimming stripped 5 bases from V and 4 bases from J, with 21 bases between. Per the germline V gene, CDR1 is LNHDA and CDR2 is SQIVND (reference sequence). The receptor was isolated from a female donor of 60 years or more with stage I lung adenocarcinoma. The starting material was peripheral blood, obtained before any cancer treatment. The rearrangement uses TRBV19 and TRBJ2-7; no reliable D call. CDR3 loop: CASSPRSIFSEYEQYF. The CDR3 coding sequence is TGTGCCAGTAGTCCCCGGTCGATATTCTCGGAATACGAGCAGTACTTC.